Each of the 15 T cell receptor beta chains below was sequenced from the same sample in a study of breast tumors, draining lymph nodes, adjacent tissues. TCRdb processed the multiplex PCR reads anew with MiXCR; each CDR3 protein has one entry. The table includes approximately 52,000 distinct CDR3 sequences, around 45% detected once. Sequenced input: breast tumor tissue. Receptor source: a female donor with breast cancer. Some clones in this sample may be carry-over from other donors' samples.

This clonotype was seen only a few times. The genes are TRBV7-2 and TRBJ1-1; D possibly corresponds to TRBD1 (5 bases). The V gene's germline CDR1 is SGHTA and CDR2 FQGNSA. The germline V and J ends were trimmed by 2 bases and 5 bases, with 15 bases remaining between them. The CDR3 extends over 15 amino acids. The CDR3: CASSLTGTQGTEAFF. The CDR3 DNA reads as TGTGCCAGCAGCTTAACCGGGACTCAAGGGACTGAAGCTTTCTTT.

This clonotype qualifies as medium-sized. The genes are TRBV20-1 and TRBJ1-6; tentatively, D is TRBD1 (5 bases). Looked up from germline, CDR1 is DFQATT and CDR2 is SNEGSKA (reference sequence). This CDR3 contains 13 residues. Between the trimmed V and J ends, which lost 5 bases and 7 bases, there was a span of 12 bases. The CDR3 DNA reads as TGCAGTGCTGAGGGACCTCCAAATTCACCCCTCCACTTT. Translating gives CSAEGPPNSPLHF.

V and J are TRBV2 and TRBJ2-3; D is perhaps TRBD1 (6 bases). V shed 8 bases and J shed 7 bases, with 16 bases lying between them. The germline V gene encodes CDR1 SNHLY and CDR2 FYNNEI. The CDR3 runs 13 residues. The CDR3 sequence: CASAQGSGYTQYF. The CDR3 coding sequence is TGTGCCAGCGCACAGGGTTCCGGGTATACGCAGTATTTT.

This clonotype was seen many times. The chain is built from TRBV30 and TRBJ1-5; maybe TRBD1 (5 bases). The V gene lost 4 bases and the J gene lost 0 bases, with 7 bases spanning the gap. The CDR3 spans 13 residues. Germline V gene data show CDR1 as GTSNPN and CDR2 as SVGIG (reference sequence). CDR3 loop: CAWTRDSNQPQHF. The CDR3, as DNA: TGTGCCTGGACCAGGGATAGCAATCAGCCCCAGCATTTT.

The sample holds many counts of this clonotype. The chain combines TRBV28 with TRBJ1-2; 7 bases are shared with TRBD1. The CDR3 extends over 14 amino acids. The junction had 7 bases not matched to a gene; V was cut back by 5 bases and J by 4 bases. Germline V lookup: CDR1 MDHEN, CDR2 SYDVKM. Written as DNA, the CDR3 is TGTGCCAGCAGTGGTAGGGGGCGCTTCTATGGCTACACCTTC. It translates to CASSGRGRFYGYTF.

This sequence joins TRBV6-1 and TRBJ2-7; 8 bases are shared with TRBD2. V dropped 6 bases and J dropped 4; count of bases not matched to a gene: 8. The CDR3 runs 14 residues. The germline V gene has CDR1 MNHNS and CDR2 SASEGT. The CDR3 DNA reads TGTGCCAGCAGCCTTGAGAGCGGGGGATACGAGCAGTACTTC. This codes for CASSLESGGYEQYF.

This clonotype was counted ten times or more. The chain is built from TRBV2 and TRBJ2-4, with 7 bases fitting TRBD1. The V and J ends lost 6 bases and 5 bases, in that order; junction bases with no gene match: 7. This CDR3 region has 14 residues. In germline, CDR1 is SNHLY, CDR2 FYNNEI. The CDR3 DNA reads as TGTGCCAGCAGATCTACCGGGACAGAAAACATTCAGTACTTC. This codes for CASRSTGTENIQYF.

This clonotype was observed many times. The chain couples TRBV7-6 to TRBJ2-3, with 8 nucleotides matching TRBD1. V was pared by 5 bases and J by 1 base, with 8 bases of the junction left unmatched. The germline CDR1 and CDR2 sequences are SGHVS and FNYEAQ. CDR3 length equals 16 residues. Here the CDR3 reads CASSAAGTGGTDTQYF. In nucleotides, the CDR3 is TGTGCCAGCAGCGCCGCCGGGACAGGAGGCACAGATACGCAGTATTTT.

Regarding this clonotype: The junction differs from germline at one of its ends, possibly a read error. The chain is built from TRBV2 and TRBJ1-4, with 9 bases matching TRBD1. The V gene's germline CDR1 is SNHLY and CDR2 FYNNEI. The CDR3 sequence is 18 residues long. The CDR3 sequence: CASIETGGNTTTNEKLFF. The CDR3 DNA sequence: TGTGCCAGCATTGAAACAGGGGGCAACACTACAACTAATGAAAAACTGTTTTTT. The variable domain in full, with the rest retrieved from reference TRBV2 and TRBJ1-4, is EPEVTQTPSHQVTQMGQEVILRCVPISNHLYFYWYRQILGQKVEFLVSFYNNEISEKSEIFDDQFSVERPDGSNFTLKIRSTKLEDSAMYFCASIETGGNTTTNEKLFFGSGTQLSVL.

With respect to this clonotype: A read error is likely, as this CDR3 ends without the conserved phenylalanine or tryptophan. This chain joins TRBV3-1 and TRBJ2-5, with 7 positions matching TRBD2. The CDR3 totals 17 residues. Germline values: CDR1 LGHDT, CDR2 YNNKEL (reference sequence). The J segment lost 2 bases and the V segment lost 4 bases, leaving 13 bases of the junction unmatched. CDR3 coding DNA: TGTGCCAGCAGCCGAGATTGGGCAGCGGGACCTCAAGAGACCCAGTACTCC. Its protein is CASSRDWAAGPQETQYS.

With respect to this clonotype: Because the CDR3 is missing its conserved closing phenylalanine or tryptophan, this is likely a read error. The chain uses TRBV3-1 and TRBJ1-6; perhaps TRBD1 as D (6 bases). Germline CDR1 reads LGHDT; CDR2 reads YNNKEL (reference sequence). This CDR3 is 15 amino acids long. The CDR3: CASGQDWGAGSPLHL. The CDR3 region has the DNA TGTGCCAGCGGCCAAGATTGGGGGGCTGGTTCACCCCTCCACCTT.

This clonotype was seen only a few times. The chain employs TRBV19 and TRBJ1-1; no firm D call. V was clipped by 5 bases and J by 8 bases, with 9 bases between them. Germline V gene lookup returns CDR1 LNHDA and CDR2 SQIVND (reference sequence). This CDR3 is built from 11 residues. For the CDR3, the DNA is TGTGCCAGTAGTTACGGAGGGGAAGCTTTCTTT. It encodes CASSYGGEAFF.

This clonotype was seen at least ten times. The chain carries TRBV6-5 and TRBJ1-2; D possibly corresponds to TRBD1 (6 bases). V was shortened by 6 bases and J by 4 bases, with 15 bases between the two germline ends. Germline CDR1 reads MNHEY; CDR2 reads SVGAGI. The CDR3 has 14 amino acids. The CDR3 nucleotides are TGTGCCAGCAGGGGGAGGGGGACGGGCTATGGCTACACCTTC. Protein: CASRGRGTGYGYTF.

This clonotype was picked up many times. The rearrangement uses TRBV7-8 and TRBJ2-7; 7 nucleotides agree with TRBD1. The V and J ends lost 5 bases and 6 bases, in that order; junction bases with no gene match: 7. This CDR3 is 13 amino acids long. Germline V CDR1 and CDR2: SGHVS, FQNEAQ. CDR3 nucleotide sequence: TGTGCCAGCAGCCGAGACCGGGACAGCGAGCAGTACTTC. It codes for CASSRDRDSEQYF.

This clonotype was seen at least ten times. The rearrangement links TRBV9 to TRBJ2-1; 7 bases map to TRBD2. Germline loops: CDR1 SGDLS, CDR2 YYNGEE. CDR3 length equals 16 residues. Trimming cost V 2 bases and J 7 bases; bases outside gene matches: 12. The CDR3 DNA follows: TGTGCCAGCAGCGTGCTTCGCGGGAGTGCCTTAAATGAGCAGTTCTTC. Protein sequence: CASSVLRGSALNEQFF.